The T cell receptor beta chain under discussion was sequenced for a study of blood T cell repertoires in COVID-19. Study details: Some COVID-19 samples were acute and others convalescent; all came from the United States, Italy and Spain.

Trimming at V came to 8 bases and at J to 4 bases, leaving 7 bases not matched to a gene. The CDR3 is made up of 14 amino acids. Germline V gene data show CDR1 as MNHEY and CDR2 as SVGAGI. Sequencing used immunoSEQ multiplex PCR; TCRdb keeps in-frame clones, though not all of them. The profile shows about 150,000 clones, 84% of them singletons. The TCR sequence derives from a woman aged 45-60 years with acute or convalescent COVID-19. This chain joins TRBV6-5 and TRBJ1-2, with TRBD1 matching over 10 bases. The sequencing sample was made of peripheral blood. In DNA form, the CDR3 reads TGTGCCAGCTCTAGGGACAGGGGATCCTATGGCTACACCTTC. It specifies CASSRDRGSYGYTF.